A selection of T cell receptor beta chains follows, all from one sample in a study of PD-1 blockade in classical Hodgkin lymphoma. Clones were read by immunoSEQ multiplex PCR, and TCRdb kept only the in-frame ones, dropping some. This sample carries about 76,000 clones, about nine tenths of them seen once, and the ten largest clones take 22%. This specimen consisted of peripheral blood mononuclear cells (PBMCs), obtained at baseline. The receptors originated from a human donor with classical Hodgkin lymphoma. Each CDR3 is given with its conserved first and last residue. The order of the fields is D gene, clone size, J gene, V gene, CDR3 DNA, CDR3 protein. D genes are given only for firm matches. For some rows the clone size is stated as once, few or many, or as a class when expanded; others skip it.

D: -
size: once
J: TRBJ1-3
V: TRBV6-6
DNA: TGTGCCAGCAGTTACGGTTCAGGTTACTCTGGAAACACCATATATTTT
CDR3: CASSYGSGYSGNTIYF

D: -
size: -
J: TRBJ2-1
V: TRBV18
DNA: TGTGCCAGCTCACCAAAATCCCGCTACAATGAGCAGTTCTTC
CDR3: CASSPKSRYNEQFF

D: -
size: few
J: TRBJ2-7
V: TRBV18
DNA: TGTGCCAGCTCACCGAGGGCCACCCTAGACGAGCAGTACTTC
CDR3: CASSPRATLDEQYF

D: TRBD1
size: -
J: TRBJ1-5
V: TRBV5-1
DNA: TGCGCCAGCGGACAGGGGCCCAATCAGCCCCAGCATTTT
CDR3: CASGQGPNQPQHF

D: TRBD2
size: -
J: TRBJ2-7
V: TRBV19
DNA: TGTGCCAGTACCCGGGCTAGCGGCCACTACGAGCAGTACTTC
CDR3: CASTRASGHYEQYF

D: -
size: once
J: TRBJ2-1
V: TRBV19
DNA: TGTGCCAGTAGTTGGAGCTCCTACAATGAGCAGTTCTTC
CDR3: CASSWSSYNEQFF

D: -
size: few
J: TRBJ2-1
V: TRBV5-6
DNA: TGTGCCAGCAGCGTACCACGGGCCCCCAATGAGCAGTTCTTC
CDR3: CASSVPRAPNEQFF

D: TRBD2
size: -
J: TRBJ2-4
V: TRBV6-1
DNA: TGTGCCAGCAGTGATTCGTCGGGATTTAGCGGGAGTGGTTCGAGGATTCAGTACTTC
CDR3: CASSDSSGFSGSGSRIQYF

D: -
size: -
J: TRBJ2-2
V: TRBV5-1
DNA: TGCGCCAGCAGCTTGGCATCCAGACTGAACACCGGGGAGCTGTTTTTT
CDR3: CASSLASRLNTGELFF

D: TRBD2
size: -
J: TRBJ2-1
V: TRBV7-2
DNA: TGTGCCAGCAGCCGAACGGGACTAGCGGGAGAGAACAATGAGCAGTTCTTC
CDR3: CASSRTGLAGENNEQFF

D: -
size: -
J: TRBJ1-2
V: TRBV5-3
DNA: TGTGCCAGAAGCTTGGGGGACCCGGGTAGCTATGGCTACACCTTC
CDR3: CARSLGDPGSYGYTF

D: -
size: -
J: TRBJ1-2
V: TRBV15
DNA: TGTGCCACCAGCAGAGTGGGGGGCGACTATGGCTACACCTTC
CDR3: CATSRVGGDYGYTF

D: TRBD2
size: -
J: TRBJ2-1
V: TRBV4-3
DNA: TGCGCCAGCAGCCCTTGGACTAGCGGAATGGTTGAGCAGTTCTTC
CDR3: CASSPWTSGMVEQFF

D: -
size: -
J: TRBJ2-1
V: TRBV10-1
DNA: TGCGCCAGCAGTGAGGGGGATATCTACAATGAGCAGTTCTTC
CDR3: CASSEGDIYNEQFF

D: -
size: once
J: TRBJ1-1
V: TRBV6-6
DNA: TGTGCCAGCAGCCAGGACCTATTGGGGCCTGAAGCTTTCTTT
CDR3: CASSQDLLGPEAFF

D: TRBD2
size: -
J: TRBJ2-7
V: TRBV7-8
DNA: TGTGCCAGCAGCTTAGCGGAGAATAGGCTAGCGGGGATAACCTACGAGCAGTACTTC
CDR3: CASSLAENRLAGITYEQYF

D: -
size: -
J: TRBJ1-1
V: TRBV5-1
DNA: TGCGCCAGCAGCTTCGCTTTAGGCAGAATCACTGAAGCTTTCTTT
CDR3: CASSFALGRITEAFF

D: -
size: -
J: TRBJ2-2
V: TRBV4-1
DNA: TGCGCCAGCAGCCAGCCCGGGGCAAGGACCGGGGAGCTGTTTTTT
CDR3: CASSQPGARTGELFF